Below, 3 T cell receptor beta chains from the same sample are listed, as sequenced in a study of cytomegalovirus exposure and HLA in healthy donors. Primers for the PCR totalled 60 Vbeta and 13 Jbeta. This table comes from immunoSEQ multiplex PCR, and its TCRdb copy is limited to in-frame clones, with some not included. The data hold about 120,000 clones, with roughly 83% observed a single time. The sample consisted of PBMCs. These TCRs come from a woman in her late teens or twenties in good health and CMV-seropositive.

Here the CDR3 DNA reads TGTGCCAGCAGCCCCCCGACTAGCAAGAGCACAGATACGCAGTATTTT. Encoded protein: CASSPPTSKSTDTQYF. This chain uses TRBV7-9 with TRBJ2-3, with 7 bases that match TRBD2. Germline CDR1 reads SEHNR; CDR2 reads FQNEAQ (reference sequence). V lost 5 bases to trimming and J lost 0 bases; unmatched junction nucleotides: 8. The CDR3 runs 16 residues.

A remark on this clone: One base separates it from a far larger clone, so it is likely a read error. J is TRBJ2-1 and V is TRBV10-2, with 10 bases identical to TRBD2. The CDR3 runs to 17 residues. Germline loops: CDR1 WSHSY, CDR2 SAAADI. The V gene end was trimmed by 6 bases and the J gene end by 5 bases; junction bases not matched to a gene: 13. This CDR3 reads CASREGHSGRWDNEQFF. The CDR3 nucleotides are TGCGCCAGCAGGGAGGGGCATAGCGGGAGGTGGGACAATGAGCAGTTCTTC.

V is TRBV5-1 and J is TRBJ2-5; no firm D call. Trimming removed 0 bases at V and 4 bases at J, with 10 bases between. Germline CDR1 and CDR2: SGHRS and YFSETQ. This CDR3 has 14 amino acids. DNA of the CDR3: TGCGCCAGCAGCTTGGGAGGTCGGTTAGAGACCCAGTACTTC. This gives the protein CASSLGGRLETQYF. The full variable domain, in which reference TRBV5-1 and TRBJ2-5 provide the parts outside the CDR3, is KAGVTQTPRYLIKTRGQQVTLSCSPISGHRSVSWYQQTPGQGLQFLFEYFSETQRNKGNFPGRFSGRQFSNSRSEMNVSTLELGDSALYLCASSLGGRLETQYFGPGTRLLVL.